This T cell receptor beta chain was captured in a study of breast tumors, draining lymph nodes, adjacent tissues. TCRdb called the multiplex PCR reads again in MiXCR, with one record for every CDR3 protein. The sample lists approximately 170,000 distinct CDR3 sequences, about 33% occurring once. A word on this clonotype: Antigen specificity is unknown. At one of its ends the junction is not consistent with the germline gene, which may arise from a read error.

Samples came from axillary lymph nodes draining the breast cancer. Whole-study findings and limits: Compared with basal-like, luminal-like tumors shared significantly more repertoire with nontumor tissue. Most tumor T cells seemingly derive from lymph node, then expand in tumor. Compared with lymph nodes, tumors were less diverse; compared with nontumor tissue, more.

The TCR comes from a female donor with breast cancer. Some clones in this sample may be carry-over from other donors' samples. The sequenced material came from axillary lymph node tissue.

The CDR3 DNA follows: TGTGCCAACAGCTTCGGACAGGCCTACGGGCAGTACTTC. Its translation: CANSFGQAYGQYF. The J gene is TRBJ2-7, the V gene TRBV5-6; TRBD1 agrees at 7 bases. The CDR3 loop spans 13 amino acids. CDR1 and CDR2 from the germline V gene are SGHDT and YYEEEE.